Shown below are 29 T cell receptor beta chains from a single sample sequenced in a study of T cells in localized non-small cell lung cancer. Method: immunoSEQ multiplex PCR; TCRdb's copy keeps in-frame clones and lacks some. This sample has roughly 34,000 clones, with about nine tenths found just once. The starting material was peripheral blood mononuclear cells, obtained before any cancer treatment. The receptors here all came from a man aged 35-69 years with stage III lung adenocarcinoma.

V usage is TRBV4-2 and J usage is TRBJ2-3, with 11 nucleotides matching TRBD2. This CDR3 spans 16 amino acids. J lost 4 bases, V lost 5 bases, and 8 bases had no gene match. Germline-derived CDR1 and CDR2 are LGHNA and YNFKEQ. The CDR3 DNA reads as TGTGCCAGCAGCGATAGCGGGGGGGTGGTCGCAGATACGCAGTATTTT. As protein: CASSDSGGVVADTQYF.

The chain combines TRBV2 with TRBJ2-7, with 11 bases that match TRBD1. CDR3 size: 14 residues. The germline gives CDR1 SNHLY, CDR2 FYNNEI. With 7 bases clipped from V and 9 bases from J, the junction kept 11 bases outside the gene matches. CDR3 sequence (DNA): TGTGCCAGCAAAGGTTGGACAGGGGGCAGTGGGCAGTACTTC. This sequence encodes CASKGWTGGSGQYF.

The chain is built from TRBV28 and TRBJ2-1; 8 bases align to TRBD1. Trimming at V came to 3 bases and at J to 4 bases, leaving 20 bases not matched to a gene. The CDR3 has 20 residues. Germline CDR1 MDHEN, CDR2 SYDVKM. CDR3 DNA: TGTGCCAGCAGTTTCTACCGGACAGGGCAACGCTCAGGGGAATACAATGAGCAGTTCTTC. This sequence encodes CASSFYRTGQRSGEYNEQFF.

The CDR3 sequence is CASSPGYGSYNEQFF. The DNA for the CDR3 is TGTGCCAGCAGCCCAGGATATGGCTCCTACAATGAGCAGTTCTTC. The chain uses TRBV11-3 and TRBJ2-1; D is ambiguous. The CDR3 consists of 15 residues. CDR1 SGHNT and CDR2 YENEEA come from the germline V gene. V lost 5 bases and J lost 0, with 11 bases in between. Drawing the rest from reference TRBV11-3 and TRBJ2-1, the complete variable domain is EAGVVQSPRYKIIEKKQPVAFWCNPISGHNTLYWYLQNLGQGPELLIRYENEEAVDDSQLPKDRFSAERLKGVDSTLKIQPAELGDSAVYLCASSPGYGSYNEQFFGPGTRLTVL.

The chain has TRBV14 and TRBJ1-4; no firm D call. Germline V lookup: CDR1 SGHDN, CDR2 FVKESK. CDR3 length: 15 residues. Trimming took off 4 bases at V and 7 bases at J, with 16 bases between the two ends. The CDR3 sequence is CASSPLTGLGEKLFF. The CDR3 DNA follows: TGTGCCAGCAGCCCCCTTACTGGGTTAGGTGAAAAACTGTTTTTT.

The chain couples TRBV7-2 to TRBJ1-1; D gene unclear. V lost 2 bases and J lost 4, with 5 bases in between. The germline V gene has CDR1 SGHTA and CDR2 FQGNSA. The CDR3 sequence is 12 residues long. For the CDR3, the DNA is TGTGCCAGCAGCTTATCGCGCACTGAAGCTTTCTTT. Translation: CASSLSRTEAFF.

The rearrangement joins TRBV30 to TRBJ1-2; D may be TRBD1 (6 bases). Germline values: CDR1 GTSNPN, CDR2 SVGIG (reference sequence). Trimming stripped 0 bases from V and 8 bases from J, with 13 bases between. The CDR3 consists of 13 residues. The CDR3 DNA reads TGTGCCTGGAGTGTGGACAGTCCGTCCGGCTACACCTTC. It encodes CAWSVDSPSGYTF.

This clone was detected once. V gene TRBV18 combines with J gene TRBJ1-1; TRBD1 matches at 8 bases. The CDR3 is 16 residues long. Germline V gene lookup returns CDR1 KGHSH and CDR2 LQKENI. V shed 3 bases and J 5 bases; nucleotides not matched to a gene: 11. The CDR3 region has the DNA TGTGCCAGCTCACCTTACGTCCCGGGACAGGAAACTGAAGCTTTCTTT. This encodes CASSPYVPGQETEAFF.

This chain uses TRBV2 with TRBJ2-7, with 7 positions matching TRBD2. The CDR3 consists of 14 residues. Trimming cost V 7 bases and J 0 bases; bases outside gene matches: 6. Germline values: CDR1 SNHLY, CDR2 FYNNEI. CDR3 loop: CASNGEGSSYEQYF. In DNA form, the CDR3 reads TGTGCCAGCAATGGGGAGGGTAGCTCCTACGAGCAGTACTTC. The full variable domain, its missing parts supplied by reference TRBV2 and TRBJ2-7, is EPEVTQTPSHQVTQMGQEVILRCVPISNHLYFYWYRQILGQKVEFLVSFYNNEISEKSEIFDDQFSVERPDGSNFTLKIRSTKLEDSAMYFCASNGEGSSYEQYFGPGTRLTVT.

V is TRBV5-5 and J is TRBJ2-7, with D maybe TRBD1 (6 bases). V was shortened by 4 bases and J by 2 bases, with 19 bases between the two germline ends. CDR1 is SGHKS, CDR2 YYEKEE, per germline (reference sequence). This CDR3 comprises 16 residues. CDR3 protein: CASSPAGTHRTYEQYF. Written as DNA, the CDR3 is TGTGCCAGCAGCCCTGCCGGGACACATAGAACCTACGAGCAGTACTTC.

The chain combines TRBV7-9 with TRBJ1-6, with D unresolved. The CDR3 length is 12 residues. V lost 7 bases to trimming and J lost 7 bases, with 8 bases between them. Germline assignment: CDR1 SEHNR and CDR2 FQNEAQ (reference sequence). The CDR3 DNA reads as TGTGCCAGCAACAACGGAAATTCACCCCTCCACTTT. This translates into CASNNGNSPLHF.

The chain uses TRBV4-1 and TRBJ2-5, with 10 positions matching TRBD1. Germline V gives CDR1 MGHRA, CDR2 YSYEKL. CDR3 length: 16 amino acids. With 0 bases clipped from V and 4 bases from J, the junction kept 5 bases outside the gene matches. The chain's CDR3 is CASSQDKTGGLETQYF. The CDR3 DNA is TGCGCCAGCAGCCAAGATAAGACAGGGGGCTTAGAGACCCAGTACTTC.

The chain couples TRBV7-2 to TRBJ2-5; 10 bases fit TRBD2. Trimming removed 2 bases from V and 2 bases from J; junction bases left unmatched: 5. Germline assignment: CDR1 SGHTA and CDR2 FQGNSA. The CDR3 runs to 16 residues. CDR3 sequence (DNA): TGTGCCAGCAGCTTAAGCCCAGCGGGGGGGCAAGAGACCCAGTACTTC. Encoded protein: CASSLSPAGGQETQYF. The complete variable domain, with remaining parts taken from reference TRBV7-2 and TRBJ2-5, reads GAGVSQSPSNKVTEKGKDVELRCDPISGHTALYWYRQSLGQGLEFLIYFQGNSAPDKSGLPSDRFSAERTGGSVSTLTIQRTQQEDSAVYLCASSLSPAGGQETQYFGPGTRLLVL.

V usage is TRBV4-2 and J usage is TRBJ2-7; TRBD1 might be the D (6 bases). Germline CDR1 LGHNA, CDR2 YNFKEQ. The CDR3 loop spans 11 amino acids. In DNA form, the CDR3 reads TGTGCCAGCAGCCAAGGAATCCTAGGGGGTGTC. This encodes CASSQGILGGV.

The chain links TRBV5-1 to TRBJ1-2; D is undetermined. The CDR3 contains 14 residues. Germline values: CDR1 SGHRS, CDR2 YFSETQ. Trimming took off 0 bases at V and 9 bases at J, with 15 bases between the two ends. CDR3 in amino acids: CASSLDTGSRRYTF. CDR3 nucleotides: TGCGCCAGCAGCTTGGATACGGGGTCTCGGCGCTACACCTTC.

CDR3 in amino acids: CASSDRGQANIQYF. The CDR3 DNA reads TGTGCCAGCAGTGACAGGGGTCAAGCAAACATTCAGTACTTC. The chain has TRBV27 and TRBJ2-4; 8 bases match TRBD1. V shed 5 bases, J shed 6 bases, and the junction held 6 bases outside the gene matches. CDR1 and CDR2 (germline): MNHEY, SMNVEV (reference sequence). The CDR3 has 14 residues.

The chain joins TRBV18 to TRBJ2-5; no reliable D call. The ends were cut back, 6 bases at V and 0 bases at J, with 2 bases in the middle. CDR3 length: 11 residues. Germline CDR1 is KGHSH and CDR2 is LQKENI. CDR3 residues: CASSNQETQYF. DNA for the CDR3: TGTGCCAGCTCTAACCAAGAGACCCAGTACTTC. Full variable domain (remainder filled in from reference TRBV18 and TRBJ2-5): NAGVMQNPRHLVRRRGQEARLRCSPMKGHSHVYWYRQLPEEGLKFMVYLQKENIIDESGMPKERFSAEFPKEGPSILRIQQVVRGDSAAYFCASSNQETQYFGPGTRLLVL.

This clone was observed a few times. The chain is built from TRBV7-9 and TRBJ2-1, with 8 bases identical to TRBD2. This CDR3 spans 18 amino acids. The germline gives CDR1 SEHNR, CDR2 FQNEAQ (reference sequence). V lost 1 base to trimming and J lost 8 bases; unmatched junction nucleotides: 16. Written as DNA, the CDR3 is TGTGCCAGCAGCTTAGGTAGGACCGGGGGGGCCGATAAAGATGAGCAGTTCTTC. It translates to CASSLGRTGGADKDEQFF.

This chain joins TRBV7-2 and TRBJ2-3; TRBD2 matches at 11 bases. The trim removed 4 bases at V and 4 bases at J, leaving 4 bases unmatched. This CDR3 spans 15 amino acids. The germline CDR1 and CDR2 sequences are SGHTA and FQGNSA. CDR3 sequence (DNA): TGTGCCAGCAGCTCTCTAGCGGGGGGACCAGATACGCAGTATTTT. Protein product: CASSSLAGGPDTQYF.

V is TRBV5-1 and J is TRBJ1-1; a weak D match, TRBD1 (6 bases). Trimming shortened V by 4 bases and J by 10 bases, and 17 bases separated the two germline ends. CDR3 size: 13 residues. CDR1 and CDR2 from the germline V gene are SGHRS and YFSETQ. CDR3 sequence: CASSPNDRIGAFF. The CDR3 DNA sequence: TGCGCCAGCAGCCCAAACGACAGGATCGGAGCTTTCTTT.

The chain links TRBV4-3 to TRBJ2-3; D is perhaps TRBD2 (6 bases). CDR1 and CDR2 from the germline V gene are LGHNA and YSLEER. The CDR3 contains 16 residues. Trimming stripped 4 bases from V and 2 bases from J, with 16 bases between. CDR3 nucleotide sequence: TGCGCCAGCAGCCTAAGGGCAGGGACTGTCACAGATACGCAGTATTTT. Protein sequence: CASSLRAGTVTDTQYF.

This chain joins TRBV19 and TRBJ2-2; D is possibly TRBD1 (6 bases). Germline V CDR1 and CDR2: LNHDA, SQIVND (reference sequence). This CDR3 has 14 residues. With 5 bases removed from V and 3 bases from J, the gap between germline ends came to 10 bases. This chain's CDR3 is CASSLQGYTGELFF. The CDR3 bases are TGTGCCAGTAGTCTTCAGGGGTACACCGGGGAGCTGTTTTTT.

This clone is a singleton in its sample. The chain is built from TRBV7-9 and TRBJ1-6; D gene unclear. V was clipped by 6 bases and J by 5 bases, with 17 bases between them. Germline V gene lookup returns CDR1 SEHNR and CDR2 FQNEAQ (reference sequence). The CDR3 totals 16 residues. CDR3 sequence: CASRQRAGGDNSPLHF. For the CDR3, the DNA is TGTGCCAGCAGACAAAGAGCGGGCGGGGATAATTCACCCCTCCACTTT. Based on the CDR3 plus reference TRBV7-9 and TRBJ1-6, the full variable domain is DTGVSQNPRHKITKRGQNVTFRCDPISEHNRLYWYRQTLGQGPEFLTYFQNEAQLEKSRLLSDRFSAERPKGSFSTLEIQRTEQGDSAMYLCASRQRAGGDNSPLHFGNGTRLTVT.

This rearrangement joins TRBV4-3 to TRBJ1-1; D is perhaps TRBD1 (5 bases). The V end was cut by 3 bases, the J end by 4 bases, with 6 bases between. The CDR3 is 12 amino acids. In germline, CDR1 is LGHNA, CDR2 YSLEER. In nucleotides, the CDR3 is TGCGCCAGCAGCCACGGGGGCACTGAAGCTTTCTTT. Protein sequence: CASSHGGTEAFF.

V and J are TRBV9 and TRBJ2-5, with 9 nucleotides matching TRBD2. Trimming removed 3 bases from V and 5 bases from J; junction bases left unmatched: 11. Germline V gives CDR1 SGDLS, CDR2 YYNGEE. This CDR3 comprises 16 residues. CDR3 in amino acids: CASSGGGARWGETQYF. In DNA form, the CDR3 reads TGTGCCAGCAGCGGCGGGGGGGCCCGTTGGGGTGAGACCCAGTACTTC.

The V call is TRBV19, the J call TRBJ2-2; 10 bases match TRBD2. The CDR3 loop spans 15 amino acids. Germline lookup yields CDR1 LNHDA and CDR2 SQIVND (reference sequence). With 11 bases clipped from V and 6 bases from J, the junction kept 12 bases outside the gene matches. The CDR3 reads CASEGTSGIAGELFF. The CDR3 DNA reads as TGTGCCTCCGAGGGTACTAGCGGGATTGCCGGGGAGCTGTTTTTT.

This chain uses TRBV11-2 with TRBJ1-4, with unresolved D. Germline loops: CDR1 SGHAT, CDR2 FQNNGV. The CDR3 has 13 residues. Trimming pared 7 bases from V and 4 bases from J, leaving 10 bases between. CDR3 in amino acids: CASTVELNEKLFF. CDR3 bases: TGTGCCAGCACGGTCGAACTTAATGAAAAACTGTTTTTT.

This sequence joins TRBV19 and TRBJ1-2, with a weak D call TRBD1 (5 bases). CDR1 LNHDA and CDR2 SQIVND come from the germline V gene (reference sequence). This CDR3 spans 13 amino acids. Trimming removed 1 base from V and 4 bases from J, with 7 bases in between. CDR3 loop: CASSIAGIYGYTF. The CDR3 DNA reads as TGTGCCAGTAGTATAGCAGGGATCTATGGCTACACCTTC.

J is TRBJ2-3 and V is TRBV19; D may be TRBD1 (6 bases). Trimming removed 6 bases at V and 4 bases at J, with 14 bases between. The CDR3 length is 14 residues. The germline gives CDR1 LNHDA, CDR2 SQIVND (reference sequence). For the CDR3, the DNA is TGTGCCAGTAGGAGACAGGTAGAATCAGATACGCAGTATTTT. As protein: CASRRQVESDTQYF.